Listed below are T cell receptor beta chains from one sample, sequenced in a study of blood T cell repertoires in COVID-19. Here immunoSEQ multiplex PCR was the method, and the copy in TCRdb shows in-frame clones only, minus some. Among about 66,000 clones, about 91% were seen once, and the ten largest hold 6% to 8%. Material: peripheral blood. These receptors came from a human donor in a cohort sampled during active COVID-19. CDR3s include the opening cysteine and the closing phenylalanine or tryptophan. D genes are given only for firm matches. A clone size is listed for some rows: how often the clone was seen (once, few, many), or a class if it is expanded.

D,J,V,size,DNA,CDR3
TRBD2,TRBJ2-7,TRBV6-5,-,TGTGCCAGCAGCCGTAGCGGGGCACCCCCTGGTGAGCAGTACTTC,CASSRSGAPPGEQYF
TRBD2,TRBJ2-3,TRBV7-2,-,TGTGCCAGCAGGACTGGCGGGGGGTGGACAGATACGCAGTATTTT,CASRTGGGWTDTQYF
TRBD1,TRBJ1-5,TRBV3-1/TRBV3-2,-,TGTGCCAGCAGCCAAGCCCTACAGACAGGGAATCAGCCCCAGCATTTT,CASSQALQTGNQPQHF
TRBD1,TRBJ2-1,TRBV25-1,-,TGTGCCAGCAGTGATACCGGGACAGCTTACAATGAGCAGTTCTTC,CASSDTGTAYNEQFF
-,TRBJ1-1,TRBV28,-,TGTGCCAGCAGTCCACAGGTTTTGAACACTGAAGCTTTCTTT,CASSPQVLNTEAFF
-,TRBJ2-6,TRBV4-2,-,TGTGCCAGCAGCCGCCAACACCAGGGTAGCTCTGGGGCCAACGTCCTGACTTTC,CASSRQHQGSSGANVLTF
TRBD2,TRBJ2-7,TRBV2,-,TGTGCCAGCACCCTCCTAGCGGGAGGCACCTACGAGCAGTACTTC,CASTLLAGGTYEQYF
-,TRBJ2-2,TRBV7-2,-,TGTGCCAGCAGCTCAGGACAGACGAACACCGGGGAGCTGTTTTTT,CASSSGQTNTGELFF
TRBD2,TRBJ2-1,TRBV6-6,-,TGTGCCAGCCTCATCTCGGGGGGGGCCTACAATGAGCAGTTCTTC,CASLISGGAYNEQFF
TRBD2,TRBJ2-5,TRBV11-3,-,TGTGCCAGCAGCTTTTCCCGCGGACTAGCGGAGAACCAAGAGACCCAGTACTTC,CASSFSRGLAENQETQYF
-,TRBJ1-2,TRBV6-6,-,TGTGCCAGCAGTCCCGGTAAAAACTATGGCTACACCTTC,CASSPGKNYGYTF
-,TRBJ1-1,TRBV7-8,-,TGTGCCAGCACCCCACAGTGGCTGTCGAACACTGAAGCTTTCTTT,CASTPQWLSNTEAFF
TRBD2,TRBJ2-4,TRBV14,-,TGTGCCAGCAGCCCACTAGCGGGAGGCCGCATTCAGTACTTC,CASSPLAGGRIQYF
TRBD2,TRBJ2-5,TRBV23-1,-,TGCGCCAGCAGTCATGGTACTAGACTAGCGGGAGTAAAGACCCAGTACTTC,CASSHGTRLAGVKTQYF
TRBD1,TRBJ2-3,TRBV7-9,-,TGTGCCAGCAGCCGCGCGGCAGGGGACAGCGCAGATACGCAGTATTTT,CASSRAAGDSADTQYF
-,TRBJ2-2,TRBV25-1,once,TGTGCCAGCACACAGGGCCCGAACACCGGGGAGCTGTTTTTT,CASTQGPNTGELFF
TRBD2,TRBJ2-1,TRBV9,-,TGTGCCAGCAGCGCCAATCCTAGCGGCGACAATGAGCAGTTCTTC,CASSANPSGDNEQFF
TRBD1,TRBJ2-7,TRBV27,-,TGTGCCAGCAGCTACCTCGGACAGGGGAAATACGAGCAGTACTTC,CASSYLGQGKYEQYF
TRBD2,TRBJ2-1,TRBV9,-,TGTGCCAGCAGCGTTTGGGCTAGCGGGAGGGAGGGGCAGTTCTTC,CASSVWASGREGQFF
TRBD2,TRBJ2-3,TRBV7-9,-,TGTGCCAGCAGCTTGAGGACTAGCGGGAGGGACCCAGCCACAGATACGCAGTATTTT,CASSLRTSGRDPATDTQYF
-,TRBJ1-2,TRBV5-4,-,TGTGCCAGCAGCTTGGACGGGGGGGGCTACACCTTC,CASSLDGGGYTF
-,TRBJ1-2,TRBV6-5,-,TGTGCCAGCAGTCCTGGGCGCGGCTACACCTTC,CASSPGRGYTF
TRBD1,TRBJ1-2,TRBV28,-,TGTGCCAGCAGGGTTGGACAGGGAGTTGGCTACACCTTC,CASRVGQGVGYTF
TRBD2,TRBJ2-5,TRBV4-1,-,TGCGCCAGCAGCCAGCATTCTAGCGGGAGGCAAGAGACCCAGTACTTC,CASSQHSSGRQETQYF
TRBD2,TRBJ2-1,TRBV20-1,-,TGCAGTGCTAGTTCACTAGCGGGAGCGTACAATGAGCAGTTCTTC,CSASSLAGAYNEQFF
TRBD1,TRBJ2-2,TRBV4-3,once,TGCGCCAGCAGCCAGGACAGGGGGCCGAACACCGGGGAGCTGTTTTTT,CASSQDRGPNTGELFF
TRBD2,TRBJ2-1,TRBV6-5,-,TGTGCCAGCAGCTTTGCGGGAGACGGCTACAATGAGCAGTTCTTC,CASSFAGDGYNEQFF
-,TRBJ2-7,TRBV5-1,-,TGCGCCAGCAGCTTGGCCCCAGAAAACTACGAGCAGTACTTC,CASSLAPENYEQYF
TRBD1,TRBJ2-5,TRBV30,-,TGTGCCTGGAGTGGCAGGGGGTCAGAGACCCAGTACTTC,CAWSGRGSETQYF
TRBD2,TRBJ2-3,TRBV30,-,TGTGCCTGGAGGACTAGCGGATACACAGATACGCAGTATTTT,CAWRTSGYTDTQYF
-,TRBJ2-3,TRBV6-5,-,TGTGCCAGCACCAACCCGGAGTCAGATACGCAGTATTTT,CASTNPESDTQYF
-,TRBJ1-2,TRBV5-5,-,TGTGCCAGCAGCGGATATCAGGGTGTTAACTATGGCTACACCTTC,CASSGYQGVNYGYTF
-,TRBJ2-7,TRBV18,-,TGTGCCAGCTCACCACAGACTGATTCCTACGAGCAGTACTTC,CASSPQTDSYEQYF
TRBD2,TRBJ2-1,TRBV18,-,TGTGCCAGCTCACCGACCTCCGGGACTAGCAATGAGCAGTTCTTC,CASSPTSGTSNEQFF
TRBD2,TRBJ2-4,TRBV28,-,TGTGCCAGCAGTCCAGGCGGATTGGCGGGGGATACCAAAAACATTCAGTACTTC,CASSPGGLAGDTKNIQYF
-,TRBJ1-2,TRBV7-2,-,TGTGCCAGCAGCTTAGTCAGGCTCAATGATGGGCCAAACTATGGCTACACCTTC,CASSLVRLNDGPNYGYTF
TRBD2,TRBJ2-3,TRBV4-3,-,TGCGCCAGCAGCCTTACCGGACTAGCGGGGGCAGATACGCAGTATTTT,CASSLTGLAGADTQYF
-,TRBJ1-1,TRBV6-5,-,TGTGCCAGCCGACACCCGAGTTGGAACACTGAAGCTTTCTTT,CASRHPSWNTEAFF
-,TRBJ1-1,TRBV12-3/TRBV12-4,-,TGTGCCAGCAGTTTTTTCGGTTTTGCTGAAGCTTTCTTT,CASSFFGFAEAFF
-,TRBJ2-5,TRBV28,-,TGTGCCAGCACCGAAATCCCGGGAGCATGGGAGACCCAGTACTTC,CASTEIPGAWETQYF
TRBD1,TRBJ1-3,TRBV6-5,-,TGTGCCAGCAGTTACGACAGGGACCCTGGAAACACCATATATTTT,CASSYDRDPGNTIYF
-,TRBJ1-6,TRBV4-1,once,TGCGCCAGCAGCCATGGAGCCTGGCGGAATTCAGCCCTCCACTTT,CASSHGAWRNSALHF
-,TRBJ2-1,TRBV2,-,TGTGCAACAAAAGCGACAGCCCGTTACAATGAGCAGTTCTTC,CATKATARYNEQFF
-,TRBJ2-1,TRBV24-1,-,TGTGCCACTACAAAAACAGGGTTCAATGAGCAGTTCTTC,CATTKTGFNEQFF
TRBD1,TRBJ1-1,TRBV10-3,-,TGTGCCATCAGTGAAAGGACAGGGAGGGCTGAAGCTTTCTTT,CAISERTGRAEAFF
-,TRBJ1-2,TRBV27,-,TGTGCCAGCTCCTTGACGGGGAACTATGGCTACACCTTC,CASSLTGNYGYTF
TRBD2,TRBJ2-3,TRBV6-6,once,TGTGCCAGCAGTTACTCTAGCGGGAGGGGCCCAGATACGCAGTATTTT,CASSYSSGRGPDTQYF
TRBD2,TRBJ2-7,TRBV27,-,TGTGCCAGCAGTTTACAAGGACTAGCATCTCCGAAGCAGTACTTC,CASSLQGLASPKQYF
-,TRBJ2-5,TRBV6-2/TRBV6-3,-,TGTGCCAGCAGTTATATTGAGACCCAGTACTTC,CASSYIETQYF
-,TRBJ1-5,TRBV10-3,-,TGTGCCATCAGTGAGTCAGGGGTTCAGCCCCAGCATTTT,CAISESGVQPQHF
TRBD1,TRBJ1-1,TRBV6-5,-,TGTGCCAGCAGGCTTCAGGGGGCAGTCACTGAAGCTTTCTTT,CASRLQGAVTEAFF
TRBD1,TRBJ1-2,TRBV5-1,-,TGCGCCAGCAGCCCGGTTAGAAGGGACAGGGATGGCTACACCTTC,CASSPVRRDRDGYTF
-,TRBJ1-1,TRBV11-1,-,TGTGCCAGCAGCTTAGCTGACAGGAGGAACACTGAAGCTTTCTTT,CASSLADRRNTEAFF